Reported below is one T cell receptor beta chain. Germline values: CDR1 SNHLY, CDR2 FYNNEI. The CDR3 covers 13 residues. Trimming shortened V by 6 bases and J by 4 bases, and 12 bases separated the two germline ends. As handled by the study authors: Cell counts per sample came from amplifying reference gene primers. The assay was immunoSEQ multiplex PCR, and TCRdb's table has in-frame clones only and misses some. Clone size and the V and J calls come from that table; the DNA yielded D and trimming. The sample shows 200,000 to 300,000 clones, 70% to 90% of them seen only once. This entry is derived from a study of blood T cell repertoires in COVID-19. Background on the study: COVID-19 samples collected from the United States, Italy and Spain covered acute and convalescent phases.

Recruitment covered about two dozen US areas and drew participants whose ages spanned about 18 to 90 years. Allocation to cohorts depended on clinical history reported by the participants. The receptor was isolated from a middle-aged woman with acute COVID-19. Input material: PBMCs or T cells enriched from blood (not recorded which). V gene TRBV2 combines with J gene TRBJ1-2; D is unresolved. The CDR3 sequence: CASRSSQLYGYTF. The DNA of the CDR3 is TGTGCCAGCAGAAGTTCACAGCTCTATGGCTACACCTTC.